The 29 T cell receptor beta chains given below trace back to one sample, sequenced in a study of technical replicates of blood from several donors (TCRdb year 2017). The library came from the immunoSEQ multiplex PCR assay. TCRdb took over this immuneACCESS table, retaining in-frame rearrangements with V and J assigned. Such tables are incomplete; in checked studies, under half of the missing clones stem from an unresolved V gene, and the remainder is unexplained. The sample table holds tens of thousands of clones, of which roughly 95% were seen once. 0.37% of the sample is taken by the ten largest. The source material was T cells isolated from PBMCs. These receptors originate from a human donor in good health.

This clone was seen only a few times. The rearrangement joins TRBV19 to TRBJ2-3; TRBD1 might be the D (6 bases). V lost 3 bases, J lost 1 base, and 8 bases lay in between. The length of the CDR3 is 14 residues. Germline lookup yields CDR1 LNHDA and CDR2 SQIVND (reference sequence). The CDR3 protein is CASSIYRGTDTQYF. The CDR3, as DNA: TGTGCCAGTAGTATTTACAGGGGCACAGATACGCAGTATTTT.

The gene calls are TRBV28 and TRBJ1-1, with D possibly being TRBD1 (5 bases). Trimming took 4 bases from V and 11 from J, leaving 14 bases between them. The CDR3 loop spans 12 amino acids. The germline V gene has CDR1 MDHEN and CDR2 SYDVKM. The CDR3 is CASSYGGTGAFF. The CDR3 DNA reads as TGTGCCAGCAGTTATGGAGGGACGGGGGCTTTCTTT. Based on the CDR3 plus reference TRBV28 and TRBJ1-1, the full variable domain is DVKVTQSSRYLVKRTGEKVFLECVQDMDHENMFWYRQDPGLGLRLIYFSYDVKMKEKGDIPEGYSVSREKKERFSLILESASTNQTSMYLCASSYGGTGAFFGQGTRLTVV.

J is TRBJ2-1 and V is TRBV10-1; 7 nucleotides line up with TRBD2. Germline-derived CDR1 and CDR2 are WNHNN and SYGVQD (reference sequence). CDR3 length: 14 amino acids. V was clipped by 0 bases and J by 15 bases; unmatched bases: 11. The CDR3 coding sequence is TGCGCCAGCAGTGAGTCTGAAGAGGGAGGGCCGATGTTCTTC. The encoded protein is CASSESEEGGPMFF.

The chain links TRBV5-6 to TRBJ2-5; D unresolved. CDR3 length: 12 amino acids. Per germline, CDR1 SGHDT and CDR2 YYEEEE. Trimming pared 0 bases from V and 4 bases from J, leaving 4 bases between. CDR3 amino acids: CASSLALETQYF. The DNA of the CDR3 is TGTGCCAGCAGCTTGGCATTAGAGACCCAGTACTTC.

The chain joins TRBV11-3 to TRBJ2-2; possibly TRBD1 for D (5 bases). Looked up from germline, CDR1 is SGHNT and CDR2 is YENEEA. With 3 bases removed from V and 0 bases from J, the gap between germline ends came to 14 bases. The CDR3 spans 17 residues. The chain's CDR3 is CASSFEGQGANTGELFF. CDR3 nucleotide sequence: TGTGCCAGCAGCTTTGAAGGGCAGGGCGCGAACACCGGGGAGCTGTTTTTT. Full variable domain (missing parts from reference TRBV11-3 and TRBJ2-2): EAGVVQSPRYKIIEKKQPVAFWCNPISGHNTLYWYLQNLGQGPELLIRYENEEAVDDSQLPKDRFSAERLKGVDSTLKIQPAELGDSAVYLCASSFEGQGANTGELFFGEGSRLTVL.

The rearrangement uses TRBV9 and TRBJ1-1; the match to TRBD1 covers 10 bases. This CDR3 contains 13 residues. Germline V gene lookup returns CDR1 SGDLS and CDR2 YYNGEE. The J segment lost 5 bases and the V segment lost 2 bases, leaving 0 bases of the junction unmatched. The CDR3 protein is CASSVDRGTEAFF. The CDR3 nucleotides are TGTGCCAGCAGCGTGGACAGGGGGACTGAAGCTTTCTTT.

The chain combines TRBV5-1 with TRBJ2-2; TRBD2 is a possible D gene (5 bases). CDR1 and CDR2 (germline): SGHRS, YFSETQ. This CDR3 comprises 15 residues. V was pared by 0 bases and J by 2 bases, with 8 bases between. The CDR3 loop reads CASSLGGQNTGELFF. Here the CDR3 DNA reads TGCGCCAGCAGCTTGGGAGGGCAAAACACCGGGGAGCTGTTTTTT.

Of note for this clone: One end of the junction is discordant with germline, which a read error may explain. V usage is TRBV4-1 and J usage is TRBJ2-3, with D maybe TRBD2 (5 bases). The CDR3 is made up of 17 amino acids. CDR1 MGHRA and CDR2 YSYEKL come from the germline V gene. CDR3 sequence (DNA): TGCGCCAACAGCCAAGAGGGAGCGGTCATTAGCACAGATACGCAGTATTTT. Its protein product is CANSQEGAVISTDTQYF.

This chain uses TRBV19 with TRBJ1-2; D may be TRBD1 (5 bases). The ends were cut back, 9 bases at V and 3 bases at J, with 14 bases in the middle. The CDR3 loop spans 13 amino acids. CDR1 and CDR2 (germline): LNHDA, SQIVND (reference sequence). CDR3 loop: CASRLRADYGYTF. CDR3 DNA: TGTGCCAGCCGCCTCAGGGCGGACTATGGCTACACCTTC. The whole variable domain, remainder taken from reference TRBV19 and TRBJ1-2, is DGGITQSPKYLFRKEGQNVTLSCEQNLNHDAMYWYRQDPGQGLRLIYYSQIVNDFQKGDIAEGYSVSREKKESFPLTVTSAQKNPTAFYLCASRLRADYGYTFGSGTRLTVV.

V usage is TRBV27 and J usage is TRBJ2-4, with TRBD2 identical over 13 bases. The V and J ends lost 0 bases and 0 bases, in that order; junction bases with no gene match: 11. Germline V CDR1 and CDR2: MNHEY, SMNVEV (reference sequence). This CDR3 region has 21 residues. This CDR3 reads CASSLSTHGLAGVGAKNIQYF. DNA for the CDR3: TGTGCCAGCAGTTTATCGACCCACGGACTAGCGGGAGTCGGAGCCAAAAACATTCAGTACTTC.

This clone was seen once. The gene calls are TRBV28 and TRBJ1-3; D remains ambiguous. In germline, CDR1 is MDHEN, CDR2 SYDVKM. The CDR3 is 13 residues long. Trimming stripped 5 bases from V and 0 bases from J, with 5 bases between. The CDR3 spells CASSPNSGNTIYF. For the CDR3, the DNA is TGTGCCAGCAGTCCAAACTCTGGAAACACCATATATTTT.

This clone was detected only once. The CDR3 sequence is CASGLGEHQETQYF. The CDR3 DNA is TGTGCTAGTGGTTTGGGAGAGCACCAAGAGACCCAGTACTTC. V usage is TRBV12-5 and J usage is TRBJ2-5; D is uncertain. Germline V gene lookup returns CDR1 LGHNT and CDR2 FRNRAP. This CDR3 region has 14 residues. Between the trimmed V and J ends, which lost 1 base and 0 bases, there was a span of 6 bases.

This clone was observed many times. This chain uses TRBV18 with TRBJ2-5, with TRBD2 identical over 8 bases. V shed 1 base and J 2 bases; nucleotides not matched to a gene: 0. The CDR3 covers 14 residues. Germline CDR1 and CDR2: KGHSH and LQKENI. The CDR3 DNA reads as TGTGCCAGCTCACCACGCGGGGGGCAAGAGACCCAGTACTTC. Its translation: CASSPRGGQETQYF.

The chain combines TRBV2 with TRBJ2-7, with TRBD1 matching over 9 bases. CDR1 is SNHLY, CDR2 FYNNEI, per germline. V lost 7 bases to trimming and J lost 4 bases; unmatched junction nucleotides: 5. CDR3 length equals 13 residues. This CDR3 is CASTGQGFYEQYF. In nucleotides, the CDR3 is TGTGCCAGCACGGGACAGGGTTTTTACGAGCAGTACTTC.

The rearrangement links TRBV19 to TRBJ2-3, with TRBD2 identical over 7 bases. Germline trimming cut 6 bases from V and 4 bases from J; bases unmatched to any gene: 10. There are 15 residues in the CDR3. Germline CDR1 is LNHDA and CDR2 is SQIVND (reference sequence). The CDR3 loop is CASSPSAGLADTQYF. The DNA for the CDR3 is TGTGCCAGTAGCCCTTCAGCGGGATTGGCAGATACGCAGTATTTT.

A single count supports this clone. The J gene is TRBJ1-3, the V gene TRBV28; D might be TRBD1 (5 bases). The V gene's germline CDR1 is MDHEN and CDR2 SYDVKM. V was trimmed by 6 bases and J by 3 bases, leaving 15 bases between them. CDR3 length: 15 amino acids. CDR3 in amino acids: CASSENGGVGNTIYF. The CDR3 nucleotides read TGTGCCAGCAGCGAAAACGGAGGGGTTGGAAACACCATATATTTT.

This chain uses TRBV5-1 with TRBJ1-1; D gene unclear. The V end was cut by 4 bases, the J end by 8 bases, with 18 bases between. CDR3 length equals 14 residues. Germline V gene lookup returns CDR1 SGHRS and CDR2 YFSETQ. As DNA, the CDR3 is TGCGCCAGCAGCCTCCAAGAGGGTCCCTTCGAAGCTTTCTTT. Translation gives CASSLQEGPFEAFF.

V gene TRBV2 combines with J gene TRBJ2-7; tentatively, D is TRBD2 (5 bases). V was pared by 7 bases and J by 2 bases, with 9 bases between. The CDR3 has 12 residues. Germline-derived CDR1 and CDR2 are SNHLY and FYNNEI. CDR3 amino acids: CASTGETYEQYF. The DNA for the CDR3 is TGTGCCAGCACCGGGGAAACCTACGAGCAGTACTTC.

The gene calls are TRBV4-1 and TRBJ1-1; D may be TRBD1 (5 bases). Germline V gives CDR1 MGHRA, CDR2 YSYEKL. CDR3 length equals 14 residues. Between the trimmed V and J ends, which lost 1 base and 4 bases, there was a span of 10 bases. This CDR3 reads CASSQVGTLTEAFF. CDR3 coding DNA: TGCGCCAGCAGCCAAGTGGGGACTCTCACTGAAGCTTTCTTT.

This clone was seen only once. The chain carries TRBV19 and TRBJ1-1; TRBD1 agrees at 8 bases. This CDR3 is built from 15 residues. Germline CDR1 is LNHDA and CDR2 is SQIVND (reference sequence). V lost 7 bases, J lost 3 bases, and 10 bases stayed unmatched. CDR3 bases: TGTGCCAGTACCCGAGACAGGGGCCCACACACTGAAGCTTTCTTT. This encodes CASTRDRGPHTEAFF.

The chain combines TRBV10-3 with TRBJ1-1; 11 positions match TRBD1. Germline values: CDR1 ENHRY, CDR2 SYGVKD. This CDR3 comprises 14 residues. The J segment lost 5 bases and the V segment lost 6 bases, leaving 5 bases of the junction unmatched. CDR3 protein: CAIRGGQGGTEAFF. The CDR3 DNA reads as TGTGCCATCAGGGGGGGACAGGGGGGAACTGAAGCTTTCTTT.

J is TRBJ2-2 and V is TRBV27, with D possibly TRBD1 on 5 matching bases. V gave up 11 bases and J gave up 2 bases, with 9 bases separating them. The CDR3 totals 12 residues. Germline V lookup: CDR1 MNHEY, CDR2 SMNVEV (reference sequence). The CDR3 DNA is TGTGCCTCCCAGGGTAACACCGGGGAGCTGTTTTTT. Translating it yields CASQGNTGELFF.

The J gene is TRBJ1-1, the V gene TRBV25-1; 8 bases are shared with TRBD1. Germline V gene lookup returns CDR1 MGHDK and CDR2 SYGVNS. The CDR3 totals 14 residues. V shed 4 bases, J shed 4 bases, and the junction held 5 bases outside the gene matches. CDR3 sequence reads: CASSVTGAGTEAFF. As DNA, the CDR3 is TGTGCCAGCAGTGTGACAGGGGCCGGCACTGAAGCTTTCTTT.

The chain recombines TRBV29-1 with TRBJ2-7, with TRBD1 identical over 9 bases. In germline, CDR1 is SQVTM, CDR2 ANQGSEA. J was trimmed by 4 bases and V by 6 bases; bases with no gene match: 13. The CDR3 extends over 15 amino acids. The CDR3 region has the DNA TGCAGCGTCCCGCGGGTTGAGACAGGGGGTTACGAGCAGTACTTC. Translating gives CSVPRVETGGYEQYF.

Points on this clone: The germline gene is not matched at one end of the junction; a read error may be the cause. CDR3 in DNA: TGCGCCAGCAGCCAAGATTGGACGAGGGGACTAATCACCAACTTC. This sequence encodes CASSQDWTRGLITNF. The chain employs TRBV4-1 and TRBJ2-5, with TRBD2 identical over 7 bases. CDR1 is MGHRA, CDR2 YSYEKL, per germline. The CDR3 length is 15 residues.

The chain combines TRBV5-8 with TRBJ2-2; the match to TRBD2 covers 15 bases. The germline gives CDR1 SGHTS, CDR2 YDEGEE. This CDR3 is built from 18 residues. The ends lost 4 bases at V and 3 bases at J; junction bases unmatched: 7. DNA of the CDR3: TGTGCCAGCAGCCCGGACGGGACTAGCGGGAGGTACACCGGGGAGCTGTTTTTT. Its protein product is CASSPDGTSGRYTGELFF.

The V gene is TRBV5-6, the J gene TRBJ2-7; D remains unclear. The V gene's germline CDR1 is SGHDT and CDR2 YYEEEE. V lost 2 bases and J 6 bases, leaving 12 bases between the germline ends. This CDR3 region has 13 residues. The CDR3 protein is CASSLPEAFEQYF. CDR3 sequence (DNA): TGTGCCAGCAGCTTACCTGAGGCGTTCGAGCAGTACTTC.

The gene calls are TRBV2 and TRBJ2-1, with 9 bases lining up with TRBD2. V trimming: 3 bases; J trimming: 15 bases; junction bases outside the gene matches: 9. Germline loops: CDR1 SNHLY, CDR2 FYNNEI. This CDR3 is built from 13 residues. CDR3 residues: CASSDRREGWGFF. CDR3 DNA sequence: TGTGCCAGCAGTGACCGGCGGGAGGGTTGGGGGTTCTTC.

A remark on this clone: The sample has other DNA sequences that encode this CDR3 too. The rearrangement links TRBV9 to TRBJ2-7, with a weak D call TRBD1 (5 bases). The V end was cut by 0 bases, the J end by 3 bases, with 7 bases between. This CDR3 has 13 amino acids. CDR1 SGDLS and CDR2 YYNGEE come from the germline V gene. In DNA, the CDR3 is TGTGCCAGCAGCGTAGCTGACAGCTACGAGCAGTACTTC. This translates into CASSVADSYEQYF.